This passage covers 25 T cell receptor beta chains from one sample sequenced in a study of blood T cells in healthy people across ages (dated by TCRdb to the mid-2010s). The library was built by means of 5' RACE. TCRdb records Illumina HiSeq 2500 as the sequencer. A second roughly 7 to 12 cycle PCR used a sample-barcoded 5' primer and a J-beta primer mix. TCRdb trimmed public reads at Q25 via fastp, called clones via MiXCR and kept in-frame beta chains. Rows matching on CDR3 protein sequence are summarized as one entry with the most common DNA and genes. The sample yields about 320,000 distinct CDR3 sequences; roughly 29% were counted once. 29% of the sample is taken by the ten largest. The sequencing sample was made of blood. These TCRs come from a woman in her 70s in good health.

The table lists this clonotype with a few counts. V and J are TRBV29-1 and TRBJ2-5, with TRBD1 as a possible D gene (5 bases). The CDR3 loop spans 14 amino acids. Germline CDR1 and CDR2: SQVTM and ANQGSEA. V shed 1 base and J shed 7 bases, with 16 bases lying between them. This chain's CDR3 is CSVEVLPGIGTQYF. The DNA for the CDR3 is TGCAGCGTTGAAGTTCTACCAGGGATCGGGACCCAGTACTTC.

The chain couples TRBV12-3 or TRBV12-4 to TRBJ1-5, with 8 bases fitting TRBD1. The junction had 11 bases not matched to a gene; V was cut back by 6 bases and J by 7 bases. The CDR3 has 15 residues. The CDR3 spells CASSPTDRAGQPQHF. In DNA, the CDR3 is TGTGCCAGCAGCCCAACGGACAGGGCCGGGCAGCCCCAGCATTTT.

The sample holds many counts of this clonotype. J is TRBJ1-1 and V is TRBV7-9, with a tentative D call TRBD1 (6 bases). From germline, CDR1 is SEHNR and CDR2 FQNEAQ (reference sequence). This CDR3 spans 13 amino acids. V was shortened by 6 bases and J by 2 bases, with 10 bases between the two germline ends. CDR3 bases: TGTGCCAGCAGGAGGACAGATAACACTGAAGCTTTCTTT. Encoded protein: CASRRTDNTEAFF.

V gene TRBV20-1 combines with J gene TRBJ1-2, with TRBD1 matching 8 bases. The CDR3 runs 15 residues. The J segment lost 8 bases and the V segment lost 0 bases, leaving 11 bases of the junction unmatched. Germline V CDR1 and CDR2: DFQATT, SNEGSKA (reference sequence). CDR3 DNA: TGCAGTGCTAGAGATCAGGGGACAGGAATGGTGGGCTACACCTTC. Residues: CSARDQGTGMVGYTF.

A few counts support this clonotype. The V and J genes are TRBV20-1 and TRBJ2-5; 8 bases align to TRBD1. Germline V gene lookup returns CDR1 DFQATT and CDR2 SNEGSKA (reference sequence). The CDR3 spans 15 residues. The J segment lost 5 bases and the V segment lost 6 bases, leaving 14 bases of the junction unmatched. The CDR3 spells CSACPRQGSRETQYF. For the CDR3, the DNA is TGCAGTGCCTGCCCCCGACAGGGGAGTAGGGAGACCCAGTACTTC.

This chain links TRBV20-1 with TRBJ2-1; 8 bases match TRBD2. V was pared by 0 bases and J by 6 bases, with 7 bases of the junction left unmatched. The V gene's germline CDR1 is DFQATT and CDR2 SNEGSKA (reference sequence). The length of the CDR3 is 15 residues. The CDR3 bases are TGCAGTGCTAGAGATTGGGTAGCGGGAATCAATGAGCAGTTCTTC. Amino acids: CSARDWVAGINEQFF.

This clonotype was counted between two and nine times. The chain uses TRBV9 and TRBJ1-1; D gene unclear. The CDR3 spans 13 residues. V was trimmed by 5 bases and J by 6 bases, leaving 14 bases between them. Germline-derived CDR1 and CDR2 are SGDLS and YYNGEE. The CDR3 sequence: CASRGEGVAEAFF. In nucleotides, the CDR3 is TGTGCCAGCAGGGGAGAGGGTGTCGCTGAAGCTTTCTTT.

This clonotype was found many times. The chain links TRBV28 to TRBJ2-7; 9 nucleotides line up with TRBD1. CDR3 length: 15 residues. The ends lost 6 bases at V and 3 bases at J; junction bases unmatched: 9. Looked up from germline, CDR1 is MDHEN and CDR2 is SYDVKM. The CDR3 is CASSLPGTGLYEQYF. In DNA form, the CDR3 reads TGTGCCAGCAGCCTTCCAGGGACAGGGCTCTACGAGCAGTACTTC.

The table lists this clonotype with a few counts. The chain uses TRBV28 and TRBJ1-2; D ambiguous. There are 11 residues in the CDR3. Trimming took off 3 bases at V and 8 bases at J, with 7 bases between the two ends. Germline CDR1 is MDHEN and CDR2 is SYDVKM. The CDR3 is CASSFPRGYTF. In DNA form, the CDR3 reads TGTGCCAGCAGTTTCCCGAGGGGCTACACCTTC.

This clonotype was seen more than once but under ten times. V usage is TRBV14 and J usage is TRBJ1-3, with D tentatively TRBD1 (6 bases). The CDR3 has 15 residues. The V end lost 3 bases, the J end lost 4 bases, and 13 bases lay between the germline ends. Germline V lookup: CDR1 SGHDN, CDR2 FVKESK. As DNA, the CDR3 is TGTGCCAGCAGCCATGTTGGGGGCCTAGGAAACACCATATATTTT. Protein product: CASSHVGGLGNTIYF.

Only a few counts were recorded for this clonotype. V usage is TRBV28 and J usage is TRBJ2-7; perhaps D is TRBD1 or TRBD2 (5 bases each). Trimming took 7 bases from V and 2 from J, leaving 9 bases between them. Germline V gene data show CDR1 as MDHEN and CDR2 as SYDVKM. The CDR3 runs 12 residues. CDR3 coding DNA: TGTGCCAGCAATGGGACCCCCTACGAGCAGTACTTC. This encodes CASNGTPYEQYF.

The CDR3 DNA reads as TGTGCCAGCAGCCAAAACATCAAGGGAGGTACTGAAGCTTTCTTT. Amino acids: CASSQNIKGGTEAFF. The gene calls are TRBV3-1 and TRBJ1-1; D gene unclear. V was pared by 2 bases and J by 5 bases, with 15 bases between. Per the germline V gene, CDR1 is LGHDT and CDR2 is YNNKEL (reference sequence). The CDR3 contains 15 residues.

This clonotype came up a few times. The chain has TRBV7-2 and TRBJ1-6, with D perhaps matching TRBD1 (5 bases). The CDR3 runs 13 residues. In germline, CDR1 is SGHTA, CDR2 FQGNSA. Trimming took off 1 base at V and 9 bases at J, with 7 bases between the two ends. CDR3 DNA: TGTGCCAGCAGCTTAGGGGGACCTTCACCCCTCCACTTT. As protein: CASSLGGPSPLHF.

Only a few counts were recorded for this clonotype. This chain joins TRBV20-1 and TRBJ2-1; D not certain. The CDR3 sequence is 16 residues long. From germline, CDR1 is DFQATT and CDR2 SNEGSKA (reference sequence). Trimming took off 0 bases at V and 3 bases at J, with 15 bases between the two ends. CDR3 loop: CSAREFSGRIYNEQFF. CDR3 bases: TGCAGTGCTAGAGAGTTTTCAGGTAGAATCTACAATGAGCAGTTCTTC.

This chain uses TRBV11-1 with TRBJ1-2, with D possibly TRBD1 on 6 matching bases. Germline V lookup: CDR1 SGHAT, CDR2 FQDESV (reference sequence). V lost 4 bases and J lost 0, with 15 bases in between. This CDR3 comprises 16 residues. The CDR3 loop reads CASSSTQQGANYGYTF. The CDR3 DNA sequence: TGTGCCAGCAGCTCCACCCAACAGGGAGCTAACTATGGCTACACCTTC.

With regard to this clonotype: A much larger clone differs from this one at a single base, so this may be a read error. The J gene is TRBJ1-4, the V gene TRBV20-1; 7 nucleotides line up with TRBD1. Germline trimming cut 0 bases from V and 7 bases from J; bases unmatched to any gene: 11. The CDR3 has 16 amino acids. Germline V CDR1 and CDR2: DFQATT, SNEGSKA (reference sequence). CDR3 in DNA: TGCAGTGCTAGAGATGCCTTCAGACAGGGTGGTGAAAAACTGTTTTTT. Protein: CSARDAFRQGGEKLFF.

This clonotype was found a few times. The chain carries TRBV6-2 or TRBV6-3 and TRBJ2-6; 10 bases map to TRBD2. With V trimmed by 6 bases and J by 2 bases, 13 bases remained unmatched. Germline V gives CDR1 MNHEY, CDR2 SVGEGT. The CDR3 is made up of 19 amino acids. The CDR3 region has the DNA TGTGCCAGCAGCCCAATTGACCTAGCGGGAGTTCCTGGGGCCAACGTCCTGACTTTC. Translating it yields CASSPIDLAGVPGANVLTF.

This clonotype has a single count. The CDR3 reads CATKRGGEETQYF. For the CDR3, the DNA is TGTGCCACCAAGAGGGGGGGCGAGGAGACCCAGTACTTC. This rearrangement joins TRBV19 to TRBJ2-5, with D possibly matching TRBD2 (7 bases). Trimming shortened V by 10 bases and J by 5 bases, and 17 bases separated the two germline ends. From germline, CDR1 is LNHDA and CDR2 SQIVND (reference sequence). The CDR3 loop spans 13 amino acids.

V gene TRBV5-1 combines with J gene TRBJ1-4; 10 bases line up with TRBD1. Germline V gene sequence: CDR1 SGHRS, CDR2 YFSETQ. This CDR3 has 15 residues. V lost 4 bases and J lost 0; bases outside the gene matches: 0. In DNA form, the CDR3 reads TGCGCCAGCAGCGGACAGGGGGCAACTAATGAAAAACTGTTTTTT. Amino acid sequence: CASSGQGATNEKLFF.

The chain links TRBV28 to TRBJ2-1, with 7 bases identical to TRBD2. With 2 bases clipped from V and 7 bases from J, the junction kept 11 bases outside the gene matches. CDR3 size: 16 residues. Germline V CDR1 and CDR2: MDHEN, SYDVKM. The CDR3 bases are TGTGCCAGCAGTTTAGTGGGCGGGAGCGTTGTTAATGAGCAGTTCTTC. It encodes CASSLVGGSVVNEQFF.

The CDR3 spells CATSTDSTVNIQYF. CDR3 sequence (DNA): TGTGCCACCAGCACCGACAGTACCGTAAACATTCAGTACTTC. The chain employs TRBV15 and TRBJ2-4, with D possibly being TRBD1 (5 bases). The CDR3 has 14 amino acids. The germline CDR1 and CDR2 sequences are LNHNV and YYDKDF (reference sequence). V lost 4 bases to trimming and J lost 6 bases, with 13 bases between them. Based on the CDR3 plus reference TRBV15 and TRBJ2-4, the full variable domain is DAMVIQNPRYQVTQFGKPVTLSCSQTLNHNVMYWYQQKSSQAPKLLFHYYDKDFNNEADTPDNFQSRRPNTSFCFLDIRSPGLGDTAMYLCATSTDSTVNIQYFGAGTRLSVL.

A few counts support this clonotype. The rearrangement links TRBV4-2 to TRBJ2-1; 9 bases align to TRBD2. The CDR3 has 16 residues. CDR1 and CDR2 (germline): LGHNA, YNFKEQ. J lost 8 bases, V lost 0 bases, and 8 bases had no gene match. The CDR3 sequence: CASSQELLAGRHEQFF. The DNA of the CDR3 is TGTGCCAGCAGCCAAGAGTTGCTAGCGGGGCGGCATGAGCAGTTCTTC.

Only a few counts were recorded for this clonotype. The rearrangement uses TRBV6-1 and TRBJ1-2; 9 nucleotides agree with TRBD1. Per the germline V gene, CDR1 is MNHNS and CDR2 is SASEGT. This CDR3 is built from 13 residues. Germline trimming cut 8 bases from V and 8 bases from J; bases unmatched to any gene: 9. The CDR3 loop is CASGTGYRVGYTF. CDR3 DNA: TGTGCCAGCGGGACAGGGTATAGAGTCGGCTACACCTTC.

The chain is built from TRBV6-5 and TRBJ2-7, with 9 bases matching TRBD1. CDR1 and CDR2 from the germline V gene are MNHEY and SVGAGI. V lost 10 bases to trimming and J lost 5 bases; unmatched junction nucleotides: 12. This CDR3 has 14 amino acids. The CDR3 loop is CATNRGRPKDEQYF. The CDR3 DNA reads TGTGCCACCAACAGGGGGCGACCGAAGGACGAGCAGTACTTC.

V gene TRBV11-2 combines with J gene TRBJ2-6, with 7 bases fitting TRBD1. Germline assignment: CDR1 SGHAT and CDR2 FQNNGV. The CDR3 runs 15 residues. With V trimmed by 5 bases and J by 12 bases, 13 bases remained unmatched. CDR3 region: CASSLPGQKNSVLTF. DNA of the CDR3: TGTGCCAGCAGCCTCCCGGGACAGAAGAACAGCGTCCTGACTTTC.